This T cell receptor beta chain was sequenced in a study of post-analysis software for immune sequencing data. This clonotype was picked up a small number of times. Its specificity is unknown. Unique molecular identifiers had been added to the TCR beta cDNA libraries. Each batch of about 0.9 to 10 million T cells produced 500,000 to 600,000 cDNA molecules. TCRdb redid the calling of the PCR reads with MiXCR, one entry per CDR3 protein. This table holds hundreds of thousands of distinct CDR3 sequences, 59% found once. Study conclusions and caveats: Compared with controls, patients had more of five TRBV segments, including TRBV5-6, TRBV5-1 and TRBV20-1.

Deletions cut 7 bases from V and 0 bases from J, with 16 bases between. Germline V gene lookup returns CDR1 MNHEY and CDR2 SMNVEV (reference sequence). The CDR3 extends over 15 amino acids. Sequences were obtained from blood. This clonotype was obtained from a girl aged 2-15 years with multiple sclerosis. The rearrangement joins TRBV27 to TRBJ2-7; tentatively, D is TRBD1 (6 bases). The CDR3 loop is CASTSHQGTSYEQYF. CDR3 DNA: TGTGCCAGCACCTCCCACCAGGGGACCTCCTACGAGCAGTACTTC.